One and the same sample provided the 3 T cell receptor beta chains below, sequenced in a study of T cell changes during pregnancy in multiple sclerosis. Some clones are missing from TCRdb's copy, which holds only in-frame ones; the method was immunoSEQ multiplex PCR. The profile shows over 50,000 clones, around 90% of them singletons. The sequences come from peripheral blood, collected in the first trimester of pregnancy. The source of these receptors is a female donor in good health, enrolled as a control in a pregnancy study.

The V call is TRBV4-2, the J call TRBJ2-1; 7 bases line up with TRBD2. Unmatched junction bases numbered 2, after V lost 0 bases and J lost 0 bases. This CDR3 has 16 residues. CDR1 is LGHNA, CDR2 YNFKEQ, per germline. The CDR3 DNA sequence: TGTGCCAGCAGCCAAGATTCTAGCGGCTCCTACAATGAGCAGTTCTTC. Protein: CASSQDSSGSYNEQFF.

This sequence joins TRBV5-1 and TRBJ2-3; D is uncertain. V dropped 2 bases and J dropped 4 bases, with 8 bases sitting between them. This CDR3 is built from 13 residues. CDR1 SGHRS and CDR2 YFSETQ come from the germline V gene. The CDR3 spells CASSFLESDTQYF. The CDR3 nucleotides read TGCGCCAGCAGCTTTCTAGAATCAGATACGCAGTATTTT.

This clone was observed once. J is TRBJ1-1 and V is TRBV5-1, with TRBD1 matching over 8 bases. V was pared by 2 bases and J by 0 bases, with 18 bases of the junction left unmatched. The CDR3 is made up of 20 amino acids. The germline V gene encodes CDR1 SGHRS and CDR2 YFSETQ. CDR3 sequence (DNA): TGCGCCAGCAGCTTCAATAGCCTAGGACAGGGAACAAACATGAACACTGAAGCTTTCTTT. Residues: CASSFNSLGQGTNMNTEAFF.